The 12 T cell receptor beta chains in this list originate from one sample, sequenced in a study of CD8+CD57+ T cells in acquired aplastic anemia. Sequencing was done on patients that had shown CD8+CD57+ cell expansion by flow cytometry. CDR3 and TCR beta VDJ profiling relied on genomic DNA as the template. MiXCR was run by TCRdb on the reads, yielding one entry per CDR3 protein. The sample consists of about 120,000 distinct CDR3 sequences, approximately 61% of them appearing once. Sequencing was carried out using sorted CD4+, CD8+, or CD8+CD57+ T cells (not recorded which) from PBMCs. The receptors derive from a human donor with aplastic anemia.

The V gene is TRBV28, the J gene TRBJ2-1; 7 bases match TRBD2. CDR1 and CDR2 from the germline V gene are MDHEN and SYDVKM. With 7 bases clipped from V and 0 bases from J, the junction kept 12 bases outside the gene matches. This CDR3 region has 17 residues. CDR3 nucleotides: TGTGCCAGCACGTCCCCAACTAGCGTTAGCTCCTACAATGAGCAGTTCTTC. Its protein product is CASTSPTSVSSYNEQFF.

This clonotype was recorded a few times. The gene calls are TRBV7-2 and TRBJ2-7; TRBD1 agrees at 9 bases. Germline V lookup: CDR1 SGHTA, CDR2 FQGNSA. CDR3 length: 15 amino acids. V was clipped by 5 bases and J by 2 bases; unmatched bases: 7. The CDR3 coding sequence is TGTGCCAGCAGCCCACAGGGGGCGGTACCCTACGAGCAGTACTTC. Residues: CASSPQGAVPYEQYF.

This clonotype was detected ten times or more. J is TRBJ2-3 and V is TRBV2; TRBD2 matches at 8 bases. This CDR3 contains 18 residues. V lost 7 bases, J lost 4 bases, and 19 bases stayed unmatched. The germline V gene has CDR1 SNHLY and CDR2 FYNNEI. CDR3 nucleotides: TGTGCCAGCATTCCGGCCGCCATACGGGGGGGCCACGCAGATACGCAGTATTTT. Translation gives CASIPAAIRGGHADTQYF.

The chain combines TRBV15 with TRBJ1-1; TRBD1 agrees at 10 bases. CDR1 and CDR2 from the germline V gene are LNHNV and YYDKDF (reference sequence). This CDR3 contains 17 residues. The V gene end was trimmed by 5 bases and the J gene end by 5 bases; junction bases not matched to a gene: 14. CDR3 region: CATSGSTRTGGRTEAFF. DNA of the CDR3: TGTGCCACCAGCGGATCGACGCGGACAGGGGGGCGAACTGAAGCTTTCTTT.

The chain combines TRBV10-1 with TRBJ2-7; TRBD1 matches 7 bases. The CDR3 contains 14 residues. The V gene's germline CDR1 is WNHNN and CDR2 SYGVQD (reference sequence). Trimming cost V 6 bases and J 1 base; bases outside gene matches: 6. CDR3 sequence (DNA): TGCGCCAGCAGGGGGACAGACCCTTCCTACGAGCAGTACTTC. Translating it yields CASRGTDPSYEQYF.

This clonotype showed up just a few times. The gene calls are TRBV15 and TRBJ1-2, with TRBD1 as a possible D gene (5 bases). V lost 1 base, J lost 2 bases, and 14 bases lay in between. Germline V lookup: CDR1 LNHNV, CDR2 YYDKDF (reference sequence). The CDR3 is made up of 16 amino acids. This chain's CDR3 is CATSRGGGAPNYGYTF. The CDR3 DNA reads TGTGCCACCAGCAGAGGGGGAGGGGCCCCCAACTATGGCTACACCTTC.

The CDR3 bases are TGTGCCACCAGTGATTCGGGACTAGCGGGAGAGGAGACCCAGTACTTC. Amino acid sequence: CATSDSGLAGEETQYF. The rearrangement links TRBV24-1 to TRBJ2-5, with 14 nucleotides matching TRBD2. The CDR3 has 16 residues. After removal of 2 bases from V and 5 bases from J, the junction contained 3 bases not matched to a gene. Germline CDR1 is KGHDR and CDR2 is SFDVKD.

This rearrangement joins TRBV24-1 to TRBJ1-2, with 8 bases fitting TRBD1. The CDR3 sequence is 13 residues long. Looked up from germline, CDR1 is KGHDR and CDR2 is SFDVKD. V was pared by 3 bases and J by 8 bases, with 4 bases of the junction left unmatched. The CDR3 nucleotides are TGTGCCACCAGTGATCGGTCAGGGGGCGGCTACACCTTC. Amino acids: CATSDRSGGGYTF.

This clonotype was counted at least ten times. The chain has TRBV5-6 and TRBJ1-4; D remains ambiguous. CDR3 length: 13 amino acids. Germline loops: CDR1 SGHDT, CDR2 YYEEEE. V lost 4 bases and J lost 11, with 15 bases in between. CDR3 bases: TGTGCCAGCAGCCCCCATAGATCGAGGAAACTGTTTTTT. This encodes CASSPHRSRKLFF. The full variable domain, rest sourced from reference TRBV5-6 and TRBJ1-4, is DAGVTQSPTHLIKTRGQQVTLRCSPKSGHDTVSWYQQALGQGPQFIFQYYEEEERQRGNFPDRFSGHQFPNYSSELNVNALLLGDSALYLCASSPHRSRKLFFGSGTQLSVL.

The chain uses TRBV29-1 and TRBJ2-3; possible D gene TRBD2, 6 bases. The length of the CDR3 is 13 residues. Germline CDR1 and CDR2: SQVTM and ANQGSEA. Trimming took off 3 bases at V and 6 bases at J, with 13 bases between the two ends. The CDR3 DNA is TGCAGCGTTGATGTAGGGACTGGTGATACGCAGTATTTT. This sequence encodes CSVDVGTGDTQYF.

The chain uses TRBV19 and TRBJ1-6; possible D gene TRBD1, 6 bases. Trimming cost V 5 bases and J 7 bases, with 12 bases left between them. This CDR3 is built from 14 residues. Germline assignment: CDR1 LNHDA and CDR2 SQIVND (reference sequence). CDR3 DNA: TGTGCCAGTAGTCTTGGACAGAGGAATTCACCCCTCCACTTT. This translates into CASSLGQRNSPLHF.

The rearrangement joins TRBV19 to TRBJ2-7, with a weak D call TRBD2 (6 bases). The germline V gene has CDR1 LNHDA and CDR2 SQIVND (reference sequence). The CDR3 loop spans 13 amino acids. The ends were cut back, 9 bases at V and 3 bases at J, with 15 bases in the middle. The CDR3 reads CASSGTGGYEQYF. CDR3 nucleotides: TGTGCCAGCTCAGGGACTGGCGGCTACGAGCAGTACTTC.